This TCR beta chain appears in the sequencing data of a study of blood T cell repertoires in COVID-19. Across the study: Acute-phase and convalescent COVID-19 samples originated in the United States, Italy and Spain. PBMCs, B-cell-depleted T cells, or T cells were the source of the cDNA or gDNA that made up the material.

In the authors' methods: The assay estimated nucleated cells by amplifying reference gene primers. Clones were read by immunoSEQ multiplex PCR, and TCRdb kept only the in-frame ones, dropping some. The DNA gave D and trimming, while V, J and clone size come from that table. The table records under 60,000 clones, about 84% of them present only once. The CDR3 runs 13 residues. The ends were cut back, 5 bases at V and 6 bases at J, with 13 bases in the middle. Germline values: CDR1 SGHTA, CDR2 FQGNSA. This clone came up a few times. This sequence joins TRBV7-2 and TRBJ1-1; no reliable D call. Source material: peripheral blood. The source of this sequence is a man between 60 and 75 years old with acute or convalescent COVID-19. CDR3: CASSPRKEAEAFF. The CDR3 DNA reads TGTGCCAGCAGCCCGAGAAAAGAAGCTGAAGCTTTCTTT.